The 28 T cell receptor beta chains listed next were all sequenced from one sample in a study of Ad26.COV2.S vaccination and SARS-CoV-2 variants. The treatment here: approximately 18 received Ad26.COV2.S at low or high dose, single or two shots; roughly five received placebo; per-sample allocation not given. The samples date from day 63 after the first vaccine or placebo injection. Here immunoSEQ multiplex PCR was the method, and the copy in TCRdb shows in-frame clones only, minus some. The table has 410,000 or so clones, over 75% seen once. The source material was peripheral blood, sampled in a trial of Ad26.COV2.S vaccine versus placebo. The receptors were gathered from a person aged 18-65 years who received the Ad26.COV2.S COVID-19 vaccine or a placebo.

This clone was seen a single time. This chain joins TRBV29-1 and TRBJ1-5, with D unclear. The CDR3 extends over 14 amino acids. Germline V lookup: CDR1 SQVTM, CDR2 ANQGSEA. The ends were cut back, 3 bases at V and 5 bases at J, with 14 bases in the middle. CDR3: CSVETGFQDQPQHF. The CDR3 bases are TGCAGCGTTGAGACCGGGTTCCAAGATCAGCCCCAGCATTTT.

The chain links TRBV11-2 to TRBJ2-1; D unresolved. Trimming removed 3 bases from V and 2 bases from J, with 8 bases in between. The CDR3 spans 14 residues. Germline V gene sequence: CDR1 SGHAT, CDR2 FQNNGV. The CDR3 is CASSFGRPYNEQFF. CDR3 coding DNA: TGTGCCAGCAGCTTTGGTCGACCCTACAATGAGCAGTTCTTC.

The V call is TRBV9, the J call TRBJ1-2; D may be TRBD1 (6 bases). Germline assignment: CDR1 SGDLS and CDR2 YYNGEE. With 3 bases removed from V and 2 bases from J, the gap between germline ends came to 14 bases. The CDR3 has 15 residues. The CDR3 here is CASSASRQDNYGYTF. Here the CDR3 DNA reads TGTGCCAGCAGCGCGTCCAGACAGGACAACTATGGCTACACCTTC.

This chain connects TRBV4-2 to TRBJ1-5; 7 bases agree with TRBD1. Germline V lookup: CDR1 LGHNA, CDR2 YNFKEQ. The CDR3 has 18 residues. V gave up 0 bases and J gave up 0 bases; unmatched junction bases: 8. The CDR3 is CASSQEQGQDYSNQPQHF. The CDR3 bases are TGTGCCAGCAGCCAAGAGCAAGGACAGGACTATAGCAATCAGCCCCAGCATTTT.

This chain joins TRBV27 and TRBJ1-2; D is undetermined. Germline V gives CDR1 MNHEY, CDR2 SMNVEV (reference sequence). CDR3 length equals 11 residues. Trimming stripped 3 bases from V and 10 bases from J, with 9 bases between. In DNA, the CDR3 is TGTGCCAGCAGTTTCGGAGGTCCCTACACCTTC. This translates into CASSFGGPYTF.

CDR3 DNA: TGTGCCAGCAGTGAAGCGCTTCGGGATGTGCAGTACTTC. Residues: CASSEALRDVQYF. The chain employs TRBV6-1 and TRBJ2-7; D is possibly TRBD2 (5 bases). CDR3 size: 13 residues. Per germline, CDR1 MNHNS and CDR2 SASEGT. V was clipped by 0 bases and J by 9 bases, with 12 bases between them.

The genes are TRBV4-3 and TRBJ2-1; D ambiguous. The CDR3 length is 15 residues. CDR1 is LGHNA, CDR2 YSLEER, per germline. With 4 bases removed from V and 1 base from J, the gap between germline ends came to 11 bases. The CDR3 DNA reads TGCGCCAGCAGCCCCAACTTCGTTTCCTACAATGAGCAGTTCTTC. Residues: CASSPNFVSYNEQFF.

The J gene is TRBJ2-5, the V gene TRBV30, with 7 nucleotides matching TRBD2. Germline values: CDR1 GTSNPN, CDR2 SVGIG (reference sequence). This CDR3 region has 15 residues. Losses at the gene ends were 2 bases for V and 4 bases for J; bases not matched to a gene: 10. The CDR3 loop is CAWSPATSLRETQYF. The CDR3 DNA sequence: TGTGCCTGGAGTCCAGCGACTAGCCTAAGAGAGACCCAGTACTTC.

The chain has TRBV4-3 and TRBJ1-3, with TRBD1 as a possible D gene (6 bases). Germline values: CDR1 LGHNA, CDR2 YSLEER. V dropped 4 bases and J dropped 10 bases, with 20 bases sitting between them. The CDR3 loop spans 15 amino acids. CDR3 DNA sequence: TGCGCCAGCAGCCTCGAGCGGGGGGCAAGTCAAACCATATATTTT. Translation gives CASSLERGASQTIYF.

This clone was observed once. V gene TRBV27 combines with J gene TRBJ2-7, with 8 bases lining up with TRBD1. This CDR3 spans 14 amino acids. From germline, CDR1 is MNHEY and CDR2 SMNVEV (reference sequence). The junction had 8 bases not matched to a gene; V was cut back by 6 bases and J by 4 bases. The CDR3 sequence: CASRNRTGFYEQYF. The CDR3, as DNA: TGTGCCAGCAGAAACAGGACAGGGTTTTACGAGCAGTACTTC.

In DNA, the CDR3 is TGTGCCAGCAGTAGGTCGATTAGCGGGAGGGAGCAGTACTTC. It specifies CASSRSISGREQYF. This chain connects TRBV27 to TRBJ2-7, with 10 positions matching TRBD2. This CDR3 comprises 14 residues. Germline V gives CDR1 MNHEY, CDR2 SMNVEV (reference sequence). Losses at the gene ends were 5 bases for V and 7 bases for J; bases not matched to a gene: 8.

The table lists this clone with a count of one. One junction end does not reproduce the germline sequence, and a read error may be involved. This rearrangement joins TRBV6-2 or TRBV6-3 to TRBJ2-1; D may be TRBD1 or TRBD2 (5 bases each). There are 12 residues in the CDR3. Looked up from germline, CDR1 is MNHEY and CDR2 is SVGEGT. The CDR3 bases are TGTGCCAGCAGTTCACCGGGACCGAGTACAATCTTC. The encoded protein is CASSSPGPSTIF.

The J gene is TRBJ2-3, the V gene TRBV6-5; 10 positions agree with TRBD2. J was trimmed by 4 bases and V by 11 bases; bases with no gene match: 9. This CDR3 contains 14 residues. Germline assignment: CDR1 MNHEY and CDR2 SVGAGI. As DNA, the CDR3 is TGTGCCGCGAGGAGCGGGAGGGGCGCAGATACGCAGTATTTT. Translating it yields CAARSGRGADTQYF.

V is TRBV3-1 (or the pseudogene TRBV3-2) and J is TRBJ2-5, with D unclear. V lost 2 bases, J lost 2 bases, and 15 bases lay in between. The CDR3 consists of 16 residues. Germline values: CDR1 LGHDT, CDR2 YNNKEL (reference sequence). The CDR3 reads CASSQMARHSQETQYF. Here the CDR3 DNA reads TGTGCCAGCAGCCAAATGGCACGGCACTCGCAAGAGACCCAGTACTTC.

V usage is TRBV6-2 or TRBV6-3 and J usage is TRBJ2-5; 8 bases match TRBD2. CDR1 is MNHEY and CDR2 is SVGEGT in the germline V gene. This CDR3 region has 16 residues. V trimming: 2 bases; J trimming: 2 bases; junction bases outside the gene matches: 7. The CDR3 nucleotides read TGTGCCAGCAGTTACCTCCCACTAGCGGAACAAGAGACCCAGTACTTC. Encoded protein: CASSYLPLAEQETQYF.

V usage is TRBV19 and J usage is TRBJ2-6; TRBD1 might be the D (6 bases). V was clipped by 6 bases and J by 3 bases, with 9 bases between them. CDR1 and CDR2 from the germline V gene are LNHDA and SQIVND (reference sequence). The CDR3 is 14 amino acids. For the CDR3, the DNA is TGTGCCAGTAGCCAGGGGAATGGGGCCAACGTCCTGACTTTC. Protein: CASSQGNGANVLTF.

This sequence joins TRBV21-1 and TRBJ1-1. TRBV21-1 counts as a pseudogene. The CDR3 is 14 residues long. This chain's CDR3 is CASSSGTRDTEAFF. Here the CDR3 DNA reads TGTGCCAGCAGCTCCGGGACTCGGGACACTGAAGCTTTCTTT.

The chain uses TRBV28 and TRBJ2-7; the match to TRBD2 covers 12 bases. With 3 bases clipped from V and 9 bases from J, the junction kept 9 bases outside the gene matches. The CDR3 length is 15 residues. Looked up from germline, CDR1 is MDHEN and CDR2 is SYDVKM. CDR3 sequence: CASSLGASGRVGQYF. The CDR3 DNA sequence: TGTGCCAGCAGTTTGGGAGCTAGCGGGAGGGTTGGGCAGTACTTC.

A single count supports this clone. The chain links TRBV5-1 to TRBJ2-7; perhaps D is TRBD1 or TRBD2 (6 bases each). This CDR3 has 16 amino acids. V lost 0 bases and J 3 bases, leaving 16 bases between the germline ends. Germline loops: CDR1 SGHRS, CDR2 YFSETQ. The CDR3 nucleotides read TGCGCCAGCAGCTTGGGAAGGGGGGAACTGAGCTACGAGCAGTACTTC. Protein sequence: CASSLGRGELSYEQYF.

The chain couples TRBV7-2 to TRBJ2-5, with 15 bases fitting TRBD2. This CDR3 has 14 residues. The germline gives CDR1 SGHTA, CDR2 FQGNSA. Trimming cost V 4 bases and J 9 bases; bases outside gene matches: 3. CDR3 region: CASSSGLAGGAQYF. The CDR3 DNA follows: TGTGCCAGCAGCTCAGGACTAGCGGGGGGGGCCCAGTACTTC.

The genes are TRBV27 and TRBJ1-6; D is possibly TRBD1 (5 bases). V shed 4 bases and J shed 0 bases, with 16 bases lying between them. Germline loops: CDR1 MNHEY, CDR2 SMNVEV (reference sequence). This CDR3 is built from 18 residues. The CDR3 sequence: CASSSWGQHLSYNSPLHF. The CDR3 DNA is TGTGCCAGCAGTTCTTGGGGCCAGCACCTCTCCTATAATTCACCCCTCCACTTT.

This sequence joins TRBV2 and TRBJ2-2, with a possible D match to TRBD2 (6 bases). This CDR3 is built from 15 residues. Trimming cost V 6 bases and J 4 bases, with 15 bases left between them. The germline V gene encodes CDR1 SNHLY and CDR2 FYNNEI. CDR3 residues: CASSQSGAGTGELFF. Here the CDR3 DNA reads TGTGCCAGCAGCCAGAGCGGAGCGGGCACCGGGGAGCTGTTTTTT.

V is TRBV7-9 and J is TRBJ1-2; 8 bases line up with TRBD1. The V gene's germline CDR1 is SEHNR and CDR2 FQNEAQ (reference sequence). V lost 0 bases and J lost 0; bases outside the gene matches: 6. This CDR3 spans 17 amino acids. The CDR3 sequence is CASSLAGQVFTNYGYTF. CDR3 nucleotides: TGTGCCAGCAGCTTAGCGGGACAGGTTTTTACTAACTATGGCTACACCTTC.

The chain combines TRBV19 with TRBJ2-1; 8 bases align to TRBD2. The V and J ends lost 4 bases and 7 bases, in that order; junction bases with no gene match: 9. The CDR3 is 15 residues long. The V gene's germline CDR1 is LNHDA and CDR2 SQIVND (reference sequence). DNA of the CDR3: TGTGCCAGTAGTAGCCCCACGGGCGGGAGGAATGAGCAGTTCTTC. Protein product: CASSSPTGGRNEQFF.

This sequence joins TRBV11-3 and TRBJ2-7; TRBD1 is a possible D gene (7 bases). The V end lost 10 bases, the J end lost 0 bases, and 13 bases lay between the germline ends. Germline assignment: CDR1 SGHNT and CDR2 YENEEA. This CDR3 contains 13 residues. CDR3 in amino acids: CAIGGTDSYEQYF. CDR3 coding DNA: TGTGCCATAGGGGGGACAGACTCCTACGAGCAGTACTTC. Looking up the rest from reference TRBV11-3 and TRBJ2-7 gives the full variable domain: EAGVVQSPRYKIIEKKQPVAFWCNPISGHNTLYWYLQNLGQGPELLIRYENEEAVDDSQLPKDRFSAERLKGVDSTLKIQPAELGDSAVYLCAIGGTDSYEQYFGPGTRLTVT.

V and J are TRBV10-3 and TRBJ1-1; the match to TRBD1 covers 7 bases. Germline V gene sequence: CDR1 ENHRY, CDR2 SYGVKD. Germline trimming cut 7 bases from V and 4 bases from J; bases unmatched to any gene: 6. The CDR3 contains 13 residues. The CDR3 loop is CAITMTGSTEAFF. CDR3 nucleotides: TGTGCCATCACCATGACAGGGAGCACTGAAGCTTTCTTT.

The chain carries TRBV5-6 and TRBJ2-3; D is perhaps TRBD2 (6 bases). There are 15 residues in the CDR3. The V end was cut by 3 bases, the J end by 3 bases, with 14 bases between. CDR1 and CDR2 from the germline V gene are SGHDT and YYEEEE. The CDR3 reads CASSSGNSGTDTQYF. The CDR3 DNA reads TGTGCCAGCAGCTCCGGTAATAGCGGAACAGATACGCAGTATTTT.

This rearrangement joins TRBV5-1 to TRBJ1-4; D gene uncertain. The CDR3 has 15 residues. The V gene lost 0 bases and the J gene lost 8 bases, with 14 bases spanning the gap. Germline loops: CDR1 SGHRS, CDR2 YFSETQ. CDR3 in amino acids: CASSLASKVGEKLFF. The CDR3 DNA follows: TGCGCCAGCAGCTTGGCCTCAAAGGTTGGGGAAAAACTGTTTTTT.